The next 20 T cell receptor beta chains were all read from a single sample in a study of tumor-infiltrating lymphocytes in primary liver carcinoma. The authors made TCR beta cDNA from 500 to 600 ng total RNA with a constant-region primer. Three nested multiplex PCR rounds of slightly modified ARM-PCR generated TCR beta libraries. Each of the first two PCR rounds ran approximately 11 cycles with TRBV1-TRBV30 forward and C-beta reverse primers. TCRdb passed the multiplex PCR reads through MiXCR, listing each CDR3 protein once. Of tens of thousands of distinct CDR3 sequences in the sample, 75% to 85% were seen once. The tissue used was unsorted bulk material of about 19-33 mg. RNA and DNA were co-extracted from it with the AllPrep DNA/RNA mini kit. Specimen: liver tumor tissue from sampling region 5. Subset in this sample: tumor region T5, tumor centre. The receptors here all came from a man in his forties with primary liver carcinoma and hepatitis B virus infection.

Details on this clonotype: As the CDR3 is not closed by the conserved phenylalanine or tryptophan, this likely results from a read error. This chain connects TRBV6-1 to TRBJ2-3; D is unclear. Germline V gene data show CDR1 as MNHNS and CDR2 as SASEGT. The CDR3 is 14 residues long. Trimming pared 10 bases from V and 4 bases from J, leaving 18 bases between. The CDR3 region has the DNA TGTGCCATATCTATAGGACCGGGCGCAGATACGCAGTATTCT. Encoded protein: CAISIGPGADTQYS.

This clonotype was counted a few times. The junction departs from the called germline gene at one end, perhaps through a read error. The chain recombines TRBV11-2 with TRBJ2-5, with TRBD2 as a possible D gene (5 bases). The CDR3 contains 18 residues. Germline values: CDR1 SGHAT, CDR2 FQNNGV. In DNA, the CDR3 is TGTGGCAGCAGCTCAGCGAGGCTAGCCCTGGGAAAAAAAGAGACCCAGTACTTC. Protein sequence: CGSSSARLALGKKETQYF. The full variable domain, completed using reference TRBV11-2 and TRBJ2-5, is EAGVAQSPRYKIIEKRQSVAFWCNPISGHATLYWYQQILGQGPKLLIQFQNNGVVDDSQLPKDRFSAERLKGVDSTLKIQPAKLEDSAVYLCGSSSARLALGKKETQYFGPGTRLLVL.

This rearrangement joins TRBV6-5 to TRBJ1-6, with TRBD1 matching over 9 bases. CDR3 length: 17 amino acids. Per germline, CDR1 MNHEY and CDR2 SVGAGI. V was clipped by 1 base and J by 14 bases; unmatched bases: 15. The CDR3 protein is CASSYWGTGIDGSSLHF. The CDR3 nucleotides are TGTGCCAGCAGTTACTGGGGGACAGGGATAGATGGCTCATCCCTCCACTTT.

The chain joins TRBV6-5 to TRBJ2-1; D remains unclear. V was shortened by 9 bases and J by 0 bases, with 15 bases between the two germline ends. The V gene's germline CDR1 is MNHEY and CDR2 SVGAGI. CDR3 length: 15 residues. DNA for the CDR3: TGTGCCAGTTCGCCTGGCAGGTTCTCCTACAATGAGCAGTTCTTC. Amino acids: CASSPGRFSYNEQFF.

This rearrangement joins TRBV4-1 to TRBJ2-3, with D unclear. Germline-derived CDR1 and CDR2 are MGHRA and YSYEKL. The CDR3 covers 18 residues. The V end was cut by 4 bases, the J end by 4 bases, with 24 bases between. The CDR3 region is CASSRDRQGCVAADTQYF. For the CDR3, the DNA is TGCGCCAGCAGCCGAGATCGGCAAGGCTGTGTTGCCGCAGATACGCAGTATTTT.

About this clonotype itself: Germline and junction disagree at one end, which may indicate a read error. This rearrangement joins TRBV7-9 to TRBJ2-3; 16 bases line up with TRBD2. The CDR3 is 20 residues long. CDR1 and CDR2 (germline): SEHNR, FQNEAQ (reference sequence). CDR3 bases: TGTGCCAGCACCTGGCCCCCGGGACTAGCGGGAGGGCCGGCTTCAGATGCGCAGTATTTT. Translating gives CASTWPPGLAGGPASDAQYF.

This clonotype is a singleton in its sample. This may arise from a read error, as a much more abundant clone is one base away. The rearrangement joins TRBV12-3 or TRBV12-4 to TRBJ2-7; the match to TRBD1 covers 7 bases. This CDR3 spans 13 amino acids. CDR3 DNA: TGTGCCGGCAGACTGGGACAGTCCTACGAGCAGTACTTC. It translates to CAGRLGQSYEQYF.

For this clonotype: The CDR3 ends on some other residue instead of the conserved phenylalanine or tryptophan, so this is likely a read error. The chain uses TRBV11-1 and TRBJ1-1; D is uncertain. CDR3 length: 13 amino acids. Germline CDR1 reads SGHAT; CDR2 reads FQDESV (reference sequence). CDR3 coding DNA: TGTGCTAGCAGCCGCCAGGTGAACACCGAAGCTTTCTCT. Its protein product is CASSRQVNTEAFS.

In regard to this clonotype: No conserved phenylalanine or tryptophan is present at the end of the CDR3, so a read error is the likely explanation. It is unclear where the CDR3 begins or ends on the DNA, so no DNA is shown, and the CDR3 is as TCRdb lists it. The V gene is TRBV6-5, the J gene TRBJ2-1. In germline, CDR1 is MNHEY, CDR2 SVGAGI. The CDR3 has 15 amino acids, counting both end residues. CDR3 protein: CASSYGSNFNNERFL.

Turning to this clonotype: A read error may account for a junction end that differs from germline. The rearrangement links TRBV5-5 to TRBJ2-3, with TRBD2 identical over 14 bases. Germline values: CDR1 SGHKS, CDR2 YYEKEE (reference sequence). The CDR3 is made up of 20 amino acids. CDR3 amino acids: CASCLTPPGTSGSGTDTQYF. The DNA of the CDR3 is TGTGCCAGCTGCTTGACTCCACCCGGGACTAGCGGGAGTGGTACAGATACGCAGTATTTT.

The CDR3 nucleotides are TGTGCCAGCAGTTCCAGGGTAGTGGTCAACCAGCCCCAGCATTTT. Translation gives CASSSRVVVNQPQHF. The rearrangement joins TRBV6-2 or TRBV6-3 to TRBJ1-5; a weak D match, TRBD1 (5 bases). Germline V lookup: CDR1 MNHEY, CDR2 SVGEGT. V lost 4 bases and J 7 bases, leaving 17 bases between the germline ends. This CDR3 comprises 15 residues.

This clonotype showed up just once. The conserved phenylalanine or tryptophan normally closing the CDR3 is absent here, so this likely arose from a read error. The CDR3 DNA is TGTGCCAGCGGCTCCGATCCCCAATTGAACACCGGGGAGCTGTTTCTT. It encodes CASGSDPQLNTGELFL. The V call is TRBV11-2, the J call TRBJ2-2, with D hard to call. This CDR3 is 16 amino acids long. V was pared by 8 bases and J by 1 base, with 17 bases between. Germline-derived CDR1 and CDR2 are SGHAT and FQNNGV.

The table lists this clonotype with a count of one. One end of the junction does not line up with germline, which may come from a read error. The chain couples TRBV6-5 to TRBJ1-1, with D unresolved. Germline V gene lookup returns CDR1 MNHEY and CDR2 SVGAGI. This CDR3 contains 15 residues. DNA of the CDR3: TGTGCCAGCAATTACTCGAGGCAGAGAAACACTGAAGCTCTCTTT. It is translated as CASNYSRQRNTEALF.

This clonotype occurred a few times. This may come from a read error, since a much larger clone is one base off. The chain recombines TRBV5-1 with TRBJ2-7; maybe TRBD1 (5 bases). The germline CDR1 and CDR2 sequences are SGHRS and YFSETQ. The CDR3 runs to 12 residues. CDR3 sequence reads: CANSIRDYEQYF. The DNA for the CDR3 is TGCGCCAACAGCATCAGGGATTACGAGCAGTACTTC.

The genes are TRBV5-1 and TRBJ2-7; weak D call: TRBD1 (9 bases). Trimming left V 4 bases short and J 7 bases short, with 18 bases between. Germline assignment: CDR1 SGHRS and CDR2 YFSETQ. The CDR3 covers 14 residues. The CDR3 region has the DNA TGCGCCAGCAGCGCCGGACAGGGGACTAGGGAGCAGTACTTC. Translated, it gives CASSAGQGTREQYF.

Note on this clonotype: It may be a read error: a sequence one base away is much more abundant. The chain recombines TRBV5-1 with TRBJ2-1; D gene ambiguous. The ends were cut back, 0 bases at V and 5 bases at J, with 9 bases in the middle. The germline V gene encodes CDR1 SGHRS and CDR2 YFSETQ. The CDR3 consists of 14 residues. For the CDR3, the DNA is TGCGCCAGCAGCTTGGTGTCACAAGACAATGAGCAGTTCTTC. As protein: CASSLVSQDNEQFF. Supplemented by reference TRBV5-1 and TRBJ2-1, the full variable domain reads KAGVTQTPRYLIKTRGQQVTLSCSPISGHRSVSWYQQTPGQGLQFLFEYFSETQRNKGNFPGRFSGRQFSNSRSEMNVSTLELGDSALYLCASSLVSQDNEQFFGPGTRLTVL.

This clonotype was found a few times. This clone may be a read error of a much larger clone one base away. This chain joins TRBV30 and TRBJ2-7; D gene unclear. Germline V gives CDR1 GTSNPN, CDR2 SVGIG (reference sequence). This CDR3 is 13 amino acids long. V lost 2 bases to trimming and J lost 5 bases, with 13 bases between them. CDR3 DNA: TGTGCCTGGAGTTCGGGCGCACCAAACGAGCAGTACTTC. It codes for CAWSSGAPNEQYF.

This clonotype was recorded at least ten times. V and J are TRBV11-2 and TRBJ2-7, with D unresolved. Germline V gene sequence: CDR1 SGHAT, CDR2 FQNNGV. The CDR3 totals 12 residues. The germline V and J ends were trimmed by 3 bases and 10 bases, with 13 bases remaining between them. The CDR3 reads CASSLSGFKQYF. The CDR3 DNA follows: TGTGCCAGCAGCTTGTCAGGCTTCAAACAGTACTTC.

This clonotype was detected ten times or more. The rearrangement uses TRBV20-1 and TRBJ2-5; D remains unclear. CDR3 length: 11 amino acids. Germline V CDR1 and CDR2: DFQATT, SNEGSKA (reference sequence). The CDR3 DNA reads as TGCAGGTCGGAGCACCAAGAGACCCAGTACTTC. It codes for CRSEHQETQYF.

This clonotype occurred a few times. Sequence at one end of the junction differs from germline and may be a read error. The chain carries TRBV4-1 and TRBJ1-5; possibly TRBD1 for D (5 bases). This CDR3 region has 15 residues. CDR1 is MGHRA and CDR2 is YSYEKL in the germline V gene. The DNA of the CDR3 is TGCGCCAGCAGCCAAGATCATGGGGGAACTCAGCCCCAGCACTTT. Its translation: CASSQDHGGTQPQHF.